Given below is one T cell receptor (beta chain) in context. In the study's own analysis: Cell counts per sample came from amplifying reference gene primers. Data came from immunoSEQ multiplex PCR; TCRdb stores just in-frame clones and leaves some out. V and J calls and clone size come straight from that table; D and trimming were deduced from the DNA. This sample carries fewer than 400,000 clones, 85% of them seen once, and the ten largest clones take 3% to 4%. The data were taken from a study of blood T cell repertoires in COVID-19. Whole-study context: The United States, Italy and Spain were the sources of the acute and convalescent COVID-19 samples. PBMCs, B-cell-depleted T cells, or T cells provided the cDNA or gDNA that made up the material.

Germline assignment: CDR1 ENHRY and CDR2 SYGVKD. This CDR3 is 16 amino acids long. Trimming at V came to 0 bases and at J to 0 bases, leaving 2 bases not matched to a gene. The sequencing sample was made of peripheral blood. The chain couples TRBV10-3 to TRBJ2-4, with TRBD1 matching over 7 bases. This TCR came from a woman younger than 30 with acute or convalescent COVID-19. Here the CDR3 DNA reads TGTGCCATCAGTGAGTCCCCAGGGGGAGCCAAAAACATTCAGTACTTC. Protein sequence: CAISESPGGAKNIQYF.